This T cell receptor beta chain was identified in a study of T cells after yellow fever vaccination. Study-level information: Those fractions that held only low numbers of cells were prepared using the SMART-Seq v4 Ultra Low Input RNA kit.

This clonotype was counted a few times. TCRdb reanalysed the 5' RACE reads using MiXCR and keeps one entry per CDR3 protein. This table holds 620,000 or so distinct CDR3 sequences, less than 20% found once. Sequenced material: PBMCs, taken 4 to 6 days after the first yellow fever vaccination. The receptor was derived from a young man who received the YFV17D yellow fever vaccine.

The CDR3 DNA reads TGCGCCAGCAGCCCCCCTCCCGGACTAGCGGGGGCCGGGGGCTCCTACAATGAGCAGTTCTTC. Translation: CASSPPPGLAGAGGSYNEQFF. The chain carries TRBV4-1 and TRBJ2-1, with 13 bases lining up with TRBD2. CDR1 and CDR2 from the germline V gene are MGHRA and YSYEKL. The CDR3 spans 21 residues. Trimming cost V 4 bases and J 0 bases; bases outside gene matches: 15.